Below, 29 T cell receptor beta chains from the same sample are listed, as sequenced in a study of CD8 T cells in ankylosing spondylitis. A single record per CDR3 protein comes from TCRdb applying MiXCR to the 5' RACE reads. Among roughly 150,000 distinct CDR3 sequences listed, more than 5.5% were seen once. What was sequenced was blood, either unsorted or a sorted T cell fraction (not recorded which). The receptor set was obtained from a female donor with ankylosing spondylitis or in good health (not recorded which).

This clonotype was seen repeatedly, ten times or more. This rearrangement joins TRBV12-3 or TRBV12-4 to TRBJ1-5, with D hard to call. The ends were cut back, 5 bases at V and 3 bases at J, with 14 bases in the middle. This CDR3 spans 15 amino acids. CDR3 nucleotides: TGTGCCAGCAGTGGAGGAGGCCTAATCAATCAGCCCCAGCATTTT. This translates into CASSGGGLINQPQHF.

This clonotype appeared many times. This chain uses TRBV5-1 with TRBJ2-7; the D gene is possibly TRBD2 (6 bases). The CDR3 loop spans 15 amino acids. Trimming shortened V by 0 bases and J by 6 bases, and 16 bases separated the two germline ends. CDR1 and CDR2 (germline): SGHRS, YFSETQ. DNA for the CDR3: TGCGCCAGCAGCTTGGTACCCAGGGAGGAGATCGAGCAGTACTTC. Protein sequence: CASSLVPREEIEQYF.

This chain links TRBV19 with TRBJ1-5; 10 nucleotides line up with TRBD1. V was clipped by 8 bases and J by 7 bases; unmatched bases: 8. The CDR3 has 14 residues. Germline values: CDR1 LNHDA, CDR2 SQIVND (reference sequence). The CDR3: CASDAGTGVQPQHF. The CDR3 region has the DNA TGTGCCAGTGACGCCGGGACAGGGGTCCAGCCCCAGCATTTT.

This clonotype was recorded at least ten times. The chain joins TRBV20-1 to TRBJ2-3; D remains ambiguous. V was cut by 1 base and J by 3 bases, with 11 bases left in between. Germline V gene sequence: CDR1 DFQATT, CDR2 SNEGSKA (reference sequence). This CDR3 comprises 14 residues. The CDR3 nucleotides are TGCAGTGCTAGAGGGCGGTCGGCAACAGATACGCAGTATTTT. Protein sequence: CSARGRSATDTQYF.

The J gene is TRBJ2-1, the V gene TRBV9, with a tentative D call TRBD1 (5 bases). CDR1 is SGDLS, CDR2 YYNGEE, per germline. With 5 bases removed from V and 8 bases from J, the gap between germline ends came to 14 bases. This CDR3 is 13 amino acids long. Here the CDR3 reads CASSPTQGHEQFF. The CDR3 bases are TGTGCCAGCAGTCCTACCCAGGGCCATGAGCAGTTCTTC.

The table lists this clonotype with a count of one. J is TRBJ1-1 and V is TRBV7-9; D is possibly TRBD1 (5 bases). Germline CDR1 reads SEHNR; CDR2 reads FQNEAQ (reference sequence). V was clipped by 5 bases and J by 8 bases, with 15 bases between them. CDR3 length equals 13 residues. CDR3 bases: TGTGCCAGCAGCAAATTCGACAGTATCGAAGCTTTCTTT. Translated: CASSKFDSIEAFF.

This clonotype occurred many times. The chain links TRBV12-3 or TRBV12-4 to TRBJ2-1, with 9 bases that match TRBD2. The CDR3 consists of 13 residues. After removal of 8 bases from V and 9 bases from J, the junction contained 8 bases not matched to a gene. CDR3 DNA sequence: TGTGCCAGCGAAGCTAGCGGGAATGGTGAGCAGTTCTTC. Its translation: CASEASGNGEQFF.

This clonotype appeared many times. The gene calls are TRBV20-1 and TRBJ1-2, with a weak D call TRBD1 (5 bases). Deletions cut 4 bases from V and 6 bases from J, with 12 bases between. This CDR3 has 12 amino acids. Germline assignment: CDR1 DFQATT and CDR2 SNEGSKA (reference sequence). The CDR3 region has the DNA TGCAGTGCTACGGGGGGTTCGGATGGCTACACCTTC. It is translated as CSATGGSDGYTF.

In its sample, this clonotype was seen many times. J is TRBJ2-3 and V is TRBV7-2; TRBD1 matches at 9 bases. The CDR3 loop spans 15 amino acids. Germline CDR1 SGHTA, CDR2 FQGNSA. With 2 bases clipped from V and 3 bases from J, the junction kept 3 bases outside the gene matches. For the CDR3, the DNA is TGTGCCAGCAGCTTAAACAGGGGGCGAACAGATACGCAGTATTTT. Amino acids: CASSLNRGRTDTQYF.

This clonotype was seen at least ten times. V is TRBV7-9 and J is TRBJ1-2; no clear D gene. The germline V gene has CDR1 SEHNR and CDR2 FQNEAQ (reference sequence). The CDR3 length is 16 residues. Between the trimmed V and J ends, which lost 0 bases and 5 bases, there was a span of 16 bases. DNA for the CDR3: TGTGCCAGCAGCTTAGCGGAGCTGGGCCCAGGATATGGCTACACCTTC. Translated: CASSLAELGPGYGYTF.

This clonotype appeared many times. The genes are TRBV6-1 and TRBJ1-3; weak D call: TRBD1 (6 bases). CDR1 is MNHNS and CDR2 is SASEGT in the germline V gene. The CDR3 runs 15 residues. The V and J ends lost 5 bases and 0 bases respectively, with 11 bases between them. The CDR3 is CASSRGPDSGNTIYF. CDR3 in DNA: TGTGCCAGCAGTCGGGGGCCAGACTCTGGAAACACCATATATTTT.

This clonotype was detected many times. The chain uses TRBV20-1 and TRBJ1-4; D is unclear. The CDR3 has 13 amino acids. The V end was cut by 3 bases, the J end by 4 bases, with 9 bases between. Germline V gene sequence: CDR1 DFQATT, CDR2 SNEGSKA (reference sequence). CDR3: CSASRSHNEKLFF. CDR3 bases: TGCAGTGCTAGCCGGTCTCATAATGAAAAACTGTTTTTT.

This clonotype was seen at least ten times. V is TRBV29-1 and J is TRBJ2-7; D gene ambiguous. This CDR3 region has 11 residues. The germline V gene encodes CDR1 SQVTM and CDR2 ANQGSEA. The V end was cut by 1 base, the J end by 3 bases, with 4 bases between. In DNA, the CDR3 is TGCAGCGTTGAAGGCGACTACGAGCAGTACTTC. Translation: CSVEGDYEQYF.

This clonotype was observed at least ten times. The CDR3 is CASSLGGAASSYNEQFF. CDR3 in DNA: TGTGCCAGCAGCTTAGGAGGGGCCGCGAGCTCCTACAATGAGCAGTTCTTC. The V gene is TRBV7-9, the J gene TRBJ2-1; the D gene could be TRBD1 or TRBD2 (5 bases each). The germline gives CDR1 SEHNR, CDR2 FQNEAQ (reference sequence). This CDR3 is 17 amino acids long. V lost 1 base and J lost 0, with 13 bases in between.

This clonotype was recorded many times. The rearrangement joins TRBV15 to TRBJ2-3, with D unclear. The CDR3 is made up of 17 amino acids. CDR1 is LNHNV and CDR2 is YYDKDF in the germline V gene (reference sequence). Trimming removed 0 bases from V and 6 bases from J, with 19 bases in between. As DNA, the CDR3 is TGTGCCACCAGCAGAGATTGGGCCGCGTCTAAGTTCGATACGCAGTATTTT. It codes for CATSRDWAASKFDTQYF.

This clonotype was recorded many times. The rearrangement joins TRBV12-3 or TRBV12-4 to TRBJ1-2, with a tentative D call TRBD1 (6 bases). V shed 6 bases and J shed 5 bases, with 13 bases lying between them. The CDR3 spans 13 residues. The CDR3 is CASSQDRLYGYTF. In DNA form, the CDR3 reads TGTGCCAGCAGCCAAGACAGGTTGTATGGCTACACCTTC.

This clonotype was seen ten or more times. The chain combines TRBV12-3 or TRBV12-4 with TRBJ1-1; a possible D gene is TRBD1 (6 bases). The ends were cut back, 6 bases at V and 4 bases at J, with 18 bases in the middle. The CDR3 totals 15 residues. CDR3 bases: TGTGCCAGCAGGGTAAGCGGGGGGCTGAGCACTGAAGCTTTCTTT. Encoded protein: CASRVSGGLSTEAFF.

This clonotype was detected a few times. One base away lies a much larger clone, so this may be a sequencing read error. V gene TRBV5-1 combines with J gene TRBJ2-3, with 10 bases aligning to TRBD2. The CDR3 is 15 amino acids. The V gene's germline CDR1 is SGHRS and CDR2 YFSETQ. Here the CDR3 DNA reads TGCGGCAGCAGCAATAGCGGGGGGCCGATGGATACGCAGTATTTT. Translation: CGSSNSGGPMDTQYF.

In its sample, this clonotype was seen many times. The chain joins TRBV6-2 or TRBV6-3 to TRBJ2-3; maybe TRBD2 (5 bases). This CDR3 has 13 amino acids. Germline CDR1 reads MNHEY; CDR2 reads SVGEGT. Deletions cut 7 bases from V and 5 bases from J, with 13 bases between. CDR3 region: CASIRAAGDTQYF. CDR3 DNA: TGTGCCAGCATTCGGGCCGCGGGAGATACGCAGTATTTT.

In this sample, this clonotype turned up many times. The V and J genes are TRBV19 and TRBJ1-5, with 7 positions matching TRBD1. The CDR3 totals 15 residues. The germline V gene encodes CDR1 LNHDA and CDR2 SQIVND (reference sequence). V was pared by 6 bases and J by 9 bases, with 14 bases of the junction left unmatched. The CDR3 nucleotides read TGTGCCAGTAGGGATAGCGGCACGGGGACAGCGCCCCAGCATTTT. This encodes CASRDSGTGTAPQHF.

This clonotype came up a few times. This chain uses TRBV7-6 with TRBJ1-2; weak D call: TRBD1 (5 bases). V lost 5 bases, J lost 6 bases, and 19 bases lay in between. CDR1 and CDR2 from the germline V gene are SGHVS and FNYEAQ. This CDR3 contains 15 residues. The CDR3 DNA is TGTGCCAGCAGCACGACGGGGGGATACTGGGATGGCTACACCTTC. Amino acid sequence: CASSTTGGYWDGYTF. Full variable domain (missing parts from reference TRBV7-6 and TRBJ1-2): GAGVSQSPRYKVTKRGQDVALRCDPISGHVSLYWYRQALGQGPEFLTYFNYEAQQDKSGLPNDRFSAERPEGSISTLTIQRTEQRDSAMYRCASSTTGGYWDGYTFGSGTRLTVV.

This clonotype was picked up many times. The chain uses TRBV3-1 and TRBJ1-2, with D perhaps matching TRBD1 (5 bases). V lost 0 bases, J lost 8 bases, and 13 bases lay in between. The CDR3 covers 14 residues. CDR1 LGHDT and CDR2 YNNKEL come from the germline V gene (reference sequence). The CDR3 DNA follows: TGTGCCAGCAGCCAAGAAGACGCAGGGTTCGGCTACACCTTC. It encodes CASSQEDAGFGYTF.

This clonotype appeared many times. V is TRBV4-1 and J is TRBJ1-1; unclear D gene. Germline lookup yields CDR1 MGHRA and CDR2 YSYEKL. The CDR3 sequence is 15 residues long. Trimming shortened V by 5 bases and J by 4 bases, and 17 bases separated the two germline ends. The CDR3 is CASSVRRAGSTEAFF. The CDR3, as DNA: TGCGCCAGCAGCGTGCGACGTGCGGGGAGCACTGAAGCTTTCTTT.

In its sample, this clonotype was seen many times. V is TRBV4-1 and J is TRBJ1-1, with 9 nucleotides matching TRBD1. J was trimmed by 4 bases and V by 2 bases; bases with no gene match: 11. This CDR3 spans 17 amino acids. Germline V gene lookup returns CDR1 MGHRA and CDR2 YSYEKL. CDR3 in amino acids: CASSQPPDRGGGTEAFF. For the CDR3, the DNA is TGCGCCAGCAGCCAACCCCCGGACAGGGGAGGCGGCACTGAAGCTTTCTTT.

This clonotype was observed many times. As DNA, the CDR3 is TGTGCCAGCAGCTTAATGGTCTGGGGGGAAGGGGCTTTCTTT. Amino acid sequence: CASSLMVWGEGAFF. The chain recombines TRBV7-2 with TRBJ1-1; D may be TRBD1 (5 bases). CDR1 is SGHTA, CDR2 FQGNSA, per germline. CDR3 length equals 14 residues. V was clipped by 2 bases and J by 11 bases, with 18 bases between them.

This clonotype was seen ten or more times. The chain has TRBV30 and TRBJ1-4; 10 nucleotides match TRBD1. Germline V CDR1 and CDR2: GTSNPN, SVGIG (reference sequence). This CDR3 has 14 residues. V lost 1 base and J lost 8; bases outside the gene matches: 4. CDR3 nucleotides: TGTGCCTGGAGTGGGGGACAGGGGCAGGAAAAACTGTTTTTT. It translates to CAWSGGQGQEKLFF.

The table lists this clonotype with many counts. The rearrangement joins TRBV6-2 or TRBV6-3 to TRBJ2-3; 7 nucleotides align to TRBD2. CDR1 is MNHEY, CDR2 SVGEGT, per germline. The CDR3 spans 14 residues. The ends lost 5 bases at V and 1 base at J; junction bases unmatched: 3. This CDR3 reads CASSPLAGTDTQYF. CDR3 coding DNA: TGTGCCAGCAGTCCTCTAGCGGGCACAGATACGCAGTATTTT.

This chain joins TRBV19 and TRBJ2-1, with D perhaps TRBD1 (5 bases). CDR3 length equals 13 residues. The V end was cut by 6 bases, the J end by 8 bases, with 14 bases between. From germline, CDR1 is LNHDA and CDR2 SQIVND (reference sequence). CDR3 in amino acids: CASSEQGRDEQFF. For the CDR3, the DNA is TGTGCCAGTAGCGAGCAGGGCAGGGATGAGCAGTTCTTC.

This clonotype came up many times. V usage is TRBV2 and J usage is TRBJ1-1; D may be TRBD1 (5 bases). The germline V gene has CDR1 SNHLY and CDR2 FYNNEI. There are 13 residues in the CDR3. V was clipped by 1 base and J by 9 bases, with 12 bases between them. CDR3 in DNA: TGTGCCAGCAGTGAAGAAATCGACAGAAAAGCTTTCTTT. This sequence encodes CASSEEIDRKAFF.